These 5 T cell receptor beta chains were sequenced from one sample in a study of cytomegalovirus exposure and HLA in healthy donors. The PCR ran on 60 Vbeta and 13 Jbeta primers. The method was immunoSEQ multiplex PCR; TCRdb's version includes in-frame clones alone and lacks a portion of them. The data contain over 150,000 clones, roughly four fifths of them singletons. Specimen: PBMCs. These receptors all stem from a male donor in good health and CMV-seronegative.

Notes on this clone: At one end, the junction sequence differs from germline, possibly due to a read error. The J gene is TRBJ2-7, the V gene TRBV5-1, with D perhaps matching TRBD2 (5 bases). CDR1 is SGHRS, CDR2 YFSETQ, per germline. The CDR3 is made up of 15 amino acids. The CDR3 reads CASSLGGMGSYEQYF. Here the CDR3 DNA reads TGCGCCAGCAGCTTGGGAGGGATGGGTTCCTATGAGCAGTACTTC.

The rearrangement joins TRBV5-4 to TRBJ1-3; D is ambiguous. This CDR3 is 13 amino acids long. The V and J ends lost 4 bases and 4 bases respectively, with 9 bases between them. Per germline, CDR1 SGHNT and CDR2 YYREEE (reference sequence). CDR3 loop: CASSRESGNTIYF. The CDR3 DNA reads as TGTGCCAGCAGCCGCGAATCAGGAAACACCATATATTTT.

This clone appeared a few times. The chain combines TRBV11-2 with TRBJ1-5, with no clear D. The CDR3 length is 13 residues. The germline gives CDR1 SGHAT, CDR2 FQNNGV. Trimming pared 5 bases from V and 4 bases from J, leaving 9 bases between. The CDR3 here is CASSRRRNQPQHF. The CDR3 coding sequence is TGTGCCAGCAGCCGCCGGAGGAATCAGCCCCAGCATTTT. Complete variable domain (other parts from reference TRBV11-2 and TRBJ1-5): EAGVAQSPRYKIIEKRQSVAFWCNPISGHATLYWYQQILGQGPKLLIQFQNNGVVDDSQLPKDRFSAERLKGVDSTLKIQPAKLEDSAVYLCASSRRRNQPQHFGDGTRLSIL.

For this clone: The DNA is left out, because the CDR3 cannot be placed on it with certainty; the CDR3 is given as TCRdb lists it. The chain uses TRBV5-1 and TRBJ2-3; the D call in the table, TRBD2, was not verified against the DNA. Counting both end residues, the CDR3 totals 18 amino acids. The germline gives CDR1 SGHRS, CDR2 YFSETQ. The CDR3 spells CASSLSVFVLAGADTQYF.

The sample holds a few counts of this clone. V usage is TRBV30 and J usage is TRBJ1-3; D call uncertain. Deletions cut 1 base from V and 3 bases from J, with 7 bases between. Germline V CDR1 and CDR2: GTSNPN, SVGIG (reference sequence). The CDR3 contains 13 residues. The chain's CDR3 is CAWSGHFGNTIYF. CDR3 nucleotides: TGTGCCTGGAGTGGACACTTTGGAAACACCATATATTTT.